These 6 T cell receptor beta chains originate from one sample sequenced in a study of blood T cell repertoires in COVID-19 (dated by TCRdb to 2018 to 2021). The library relied on the immunoSEQ multiplex PCR assay. Drawn from immuneACCESS, this table holds only the in-frame rearrangements with V and J called that TCRdb kept. Clones are partly lost; checked studies trace under half to an unresolved V gene and leave the rest unexplained. For this sample the table gives 120,000 or so clones, of which around four fifths were detected only once. 5.5% to 6% of the sample rests with the top ten. What was sequenced was peripheral blood. The receptors stem from a man older than 75 with active or convalescent COVID-19.

The genes are TRBV9 and TRBJ2-1; the match to TRBD2 covers 9 bases. This CDR3 is 15 amino acids long. Germline loops: CDR1 SGDLS, CDR2 YYNGEE. The ends lost 3 bases at V and 9 bases at J; junction bases unmatched: 10. The CDR3 bases are TGTGCCAGCAGCGCTAGCGGGACCGCACCTACTGAGCAGTTCTTC. Its protein product is CASSASGTAPTEQFF.

The chain is built from TRBV6-2 or TRBV6-3 and TRBJ2-3; D is perhaps TRBD2 (6 bases). The CDR3 totals 15 residues. Germline lookup yields CDR1 MNHEY and CDR2 SVGEGT. Deletions cut 6 bases from V and 0 bases from J, with 13 bases between. CDR3 protein: CASRPLATSTDTQYF. CDR3 nucleotides: TGTGCCAGCAGACCTCTAGCGACTAGCACAGATACGCAGTATTTT.

This clone was counted only a few times. The chain is built from TRBV9 and TRBJ1-1; D might be TRBD1 (6 bases). Germline CDR1 and CDR2: SGDLS and YYNGEE. The CDR3 has 15 amino acids. The germline V and J ends were trimmed by 4 bases and 5 bases, with 18 bases remaining between them. The CDR3 loop reads CASSPQLQGSTEAFF. In nucleotides, the CDR3 is TGTGCCAGCAGCCCCCAGCTACAGGGAAGTACTGAAGCTTTCTTT.

The V call is TRBV29-1, the J call TRBJ2-1, with TRBD2 matching 10 bases. The CDR3 spans 16 residues. With V trimmed by 2 bases and J by 9 bases, 13 bases remained unmatched. In germline, CDR1 is SQVTM, CDR2 ANQGSEA. The CDR3 loop reads CSVESASGGPRGEQFF. DNA for the CDR3: TGCAGCGTTGAATCGGCTAGCGGGGGCCCTCGGGGTGAGCAGTTCTTC.

This clone was observed a handful of times. The genes are TRBV6-4 and TRBJ2-2, with 12 positions matching TRBD2. Losses at the gene ends were 4 bases for V and 1 base for J; bases not matched to a gene: 1. CDR3 size: 16 residues. Germline CDR1 and CDR2: MRHNA and SNTAGT. This CDR3 reads CASSGTSGENTGELFF. The CDR3 DNA reads TGTGCCAGCAGTGGGACTAGCGGGGAGAACACCGGGGAGCTGTTTTTT.

This clone was counted a single time. This chain links TRBV10-3 with TRBJ1-6, with TRBD1 matching over 7 bases. With V trimmed by 5 bases and J by 8 bases, 6 bases remained unmatched. Germline V CDR1 and CDR2: ENHRY, SYGVKD. The CDR3 spans 14 residues. In DNA form, the CDR3 reads TGTGCCATCAGTCGGGACAGTGGATATTCACCCCTCCACTTT. Amino acid sequence: CAISRDSGYSPLHF.